Listed below are T cell receptor beta chains from one sample, sequenced in a study of beta chain features in type 1 diabetes. Libraries were prepared by immunoSEQ multiplex PCR; TCRdb keeps only in-frame clonotypes and omits some of them. The profile covers 160,000 or so clones, with around 63% appearing a single time and nearly 0.09% taken by the ten largest. The material sequenced was naive CD4+ T cells from blood. The source of these receptors is a young man with type 1 diabetes. Both conserved end residues are trimmed from each CDR3. The order of the fields is clone size, V gene, CDR3 protein. Only part of the rows carry a size: once, few, many, or a class if the clone is expanded.

.	TRBV27	ASSFDRAFNQPQH
.	TRBV10-3	AISEYGTGGDEQY
once	TRBV4-3	ASSQYYDSPLH
.	TRBV6-6	ATGGPLETQY
.	TRBV7-2	ASLLPDTFFSGANVLT
.	TRBV28	ASSLQGQHGYT
.	TRBV13	ASSLPRDSGGSGANVLT
few	TRBV7-9	ASSSRDRPSSYEQY
.	TRBV5-1	ASSTGILSSYNEQF
.	TRBV29-1	SVEDRQGRPIEQY
few	TRBV19	ASSRNTEAF
.	TRBV5-6	ASSWTGLST
.	TRBV7-9	ASSLADRQETQY
.	TRBV7-2	ASSLVVTDTQY
.	TRBV25-1	ASAGGNSPLH
.	TRBV28	ASSFPGSDYGYT
few	TRBV29-1	SAGGRTAQY
.	TRBV29-1	SVEFSNQPQH
few	TRBV7-2	ASSSFRTLPDTQY
few	TRBV30	AWRDSNPYNEQF
.	TRBV10-1	ASGSGGTDTQY
few	TRBV29-1	SGARGGETQY
.	TRBV10-3	AIKPSGGAETQY
.	TRBV18	ASSPSTSGEYEQY
.	TRBV7-9	ASSSSNSPLH
.	TRBV25-1	ASSDNQETQY
.	TRBV29-1	SLTRGADTQY
once	TRBV7-9	ASSLAGGTQY
.	TRBV4-3	ASSQERGAANGNEQF
.	TRBV19	ASSIRQTSGGEQY
few	TRBV7-2	ASSFRADGTDTQY
.	TRBV30	AWIPDTYSETQY
.	TRBV10-3	AISGDASYNEQF
few	TRBV2	ASSVRSGETQY
.	TRBV6-6	ASSEGGNEKLF
.	TRBV5-1	ASSVTDPNEKLF
few	TRBV7-2	ASIRTLRSPEAF
.	TRBV29-1	SVEGGQGESPDTQY
few	TRBV13	ASSKAGTGINEQF
few	TRBV7-2	ASSISTGEYQPQH
.	TRBV11-2	ASSFRRPVGEQF
.	TRBV9	ASSPRTRNTEAF